The source of this TCR beta chain is a study of T-cell memory formation after mild COVID-19. The CDR3 totals 18 residues. Trimming took off 4 bases at V and 4 bases at J, with 25 bases between the two ends. Per germline, CDR1 MNHEY and CDR2 SVGEGT. Points from the study as a whole: Shrinking CD4+ clones were chiefly CM and EM; CD8+ ones were chiefly EMRA.

Remarks on this clonotype: Its antigen is not known.

Barcoded TCR alpha and TCR beta cDNA libraries with UMIs came from 5'RACE using constant-segment primers. TCRdb analysed the 5' RACE reads with MiXCR anew, one entry per CDR3 protein. The top ten clones hold around 13% of a sample with some 120,000 distinct CDR3 sequences, about 16% of them seen once. The chain uses TRBV6-2 or TRBV6-3 and TRBJ2-5; possibly TRBD2 for D (5 bases). The source is an adult woman who had mild COVID-19 (a few samples of this study predate the infection). Cell type and time point are not known. Sequencing was carried out using PBMCs or a T cell subset sorted from them (not recorded which). CDR3 in amino acids: CASSSTIPLSREGETQYF. The CDR3 region has the DNA TGTGCCAGCAGTTCGACTATCCCTCTAAGTAGGGAAGGAGAGACCCAGTACTTC.